Presented here are 21 T cell receptor beta chains from one specimen sequenced in a study of blood T cell repertoires in COVID-19 (dated by TCRdb to about 2020). The method was the immunoSEQ multiplex PCR assay. TCRdb took over this immuneACCESS table, retaining in-frame rearrangements with V and J assigned. Such tables are incomplete; in checked studies, under half of the missing clones stem from an unresolved V gene, and the remainder is unexplained. A total of about 320,000 clones appear in this sample, approximately 91% of them only once. About 5.2% of the sample is held by the ten biggest clonotypes. Material: PBMCs or T cells enriched from blood (not recorded which). These receptors all come from a man between 60 and 70 years old who had recovered from COVID-19.

J is TRBJ1-2 and V is TRBV6-1; 7 bases line up with TRBD1. J gave up 0 bases and V 3 bases, and 10 bases lay outside the gene matches. This CDR3 has 17 residues. Germline V gene lookup returns CDR1 MNHNS and CDR2 SASEGT. The CDR3 coding sequence is TGTGCCAGCAGTGATCCTGACAGGGTGGTGGCTAACTATGGCTACACCTTC. The encoded protein is CASSDPDRVVANYGYTF.

The V call is TRBV5-1, the J call TRBJ2-1; 9 positions match TRBD2. CDR3 length: 14 amino acids. Trimming at V came to 6 bases and at J to 5 bases, leaving 6 bases not matched to a gene. Germline-derived CDR1 and CDR2 are SGHRS and YFSETQ. The CDR3 sequence is CASKASGDNNEQFF. The CDR3 nucleotides are TGCGCCAGCAAAGCTAGCGGGGATAACAATGAGCAGTTCTTC.

V is TRBV3-1 (or the pseudogene TRBV3-2) and J is TRBJ1-1, with a weak D call TRBD1 (6 bases). Per the germline V gene, CDR1 is LGHDT and CDR2 is YNNKEL (reference sequence). V was pared by 5 bases and J by 1 base, with 8 bases between. This CDR3 comprises 13 residues. CDR3 nucleotides: TGTGCCAGCAGCAGGGGGAGGAACACTGAAGCTTTCTTT. Its protein product is CASSRGRNTEAFF.

The chain is built from TRBV5-6 and TRBJ1-5; D is unclear. The CDR3 covers 13 residues. CDR1 is SGHDT, CDR2 YYEEEE, per germline. The V gene lost 0 bases and the J gene lost 7 bases, with 8 bases spanning the gap. CDR3 sequence (DNA): TGTGCCAGCAGCTTGGGGGCCCGCCAGCCCCAGCATTTT. It translates to CASSLGARQPQHF.

CDR3 loop: CATRMTENSYEQYF. The CDR3 region has the DNA TGTGCCACCCGAATGACAGAGAACTCCTACGAGCAGTACTTC. V usage is TRBV15 and J usage is TRBJ2-7; the D gene is possibly TRBD1 (5 bases). The CDR3 spans 14 residues. The V and J ends lost 8 bases and 0 bases respectively, with 14 bases between them. Germline CDR1 LNHNV, CDR2 YYDKDF (reference sequence).

This sequence joins TRBV2 and TRBJ2-7; 9 nucleotides line up with TRBD1. Germline CDR1 SNHLY, CDR2 FYNNEI. The J segment lost 5 bases and the V segment lost 7 bases, leaving 18 bases of the junction unmatched. The CDR3 consists of 17 residues. The CDR3 sequence is CASTLLNTGTGLDEQYF. CDR3 DNA: TGTGCCAGCACCCTCCTGAATACAGGGACAGGGCTCGACGAGCAGTACTTC.

The chain has TRBV3-1 (or the pseudogene TRBV3-2) and TRBJ1-6; D gene unclear. Trimming stripped 4 bases from V and 5 bases from J, with 9 bases between. The germline gives CDR1 LGHDT, CDR2 YNNKEL (reference sequence). The CDR3 covers 14 residues. The CDR3 sequence is CASSPGGNNSPLHF. Written as DNA, the CDR3 is TGTGCCAGCAGCCCCGGAGGGAATAATTCACCCCTCCACTTT.

V gene TRBV6-5 combines with J gene TRBJ1-5; D uncertain. This CDR3 comprises 14 residues. In germline, CDR1 is MNHEY, CDR2 SVGAGI. Trimming cost V 6 bases and J 1 base, with 10 bases left between them. CDR3 sequence: CASSPGMSNQPQHF. In DNA, the CDR3 is TGTGCCAGCAGCCCGGGAATGAGCAATCAGCCCCAGCATTTT.

The J gene is TRBJ1-3, the V gene TRBV5-8; D perhaps matches TRBD1 (5 bases). Trimming stripped 2 bases from V and 7 bases from J, with 13 bases between. The germline CDR1 and CDR2 sequences are SGHTS and YDEGEE. This CDR3 has 14 amino acids. CDR3 region: CASSLGRQGNTIYF. Written as DNA, the CDR3 is TGTGCCAGCAGCTTAGGGCGCCAGGGCAACACCATATATTTT.

The chain is built from TRBV4-1 and TRBJ2-5, with 7 bases that match TRBD1. V dropped 5 bases and J dropped 3; count of bases not matched to a gene: 3. Germline values: CDR1 MGHRA, CDR2 YSYEKL. The CDR3 contains 13 residues. DNA for the CDR3: TGCGCCAGCAGCTCAACAGGGGAAGAGACCCAGTACTTC. It encodes CASSSTGEETQYF.

V gene TRBV5-1 combines with J gene TRBJ2-3; 15 positions match TRBD2. Germline CDR1 is SGHRS and CDR2 is YFSETQ. Trimming at V came to 0 bases and at J to 2 bases, leaving 4 bases not matched to a gene. CDR3 size: 18 residues. In nucleotides, the CDR3 is TGCGCCAGCAGCTTGGGAGGACTAGCGGGAGGGGCCACAGATACGCAGTATTTT. Its translation: CASSLGGLAGGATDTQYF.

V usage is TRBV10-3 and J usage is TRBJ2-5; D remains ambiguous. From germline, CDR1 is ENHRY and CDR2 SYGVKD. The CDR3 totals 14 residues. With 4 bases removed from V and 2 bases from J, the gap between germline ends came to 11 bases. CDR3 region: CAISGVAVQETQYF. Written as DNA, the CDR3 is TGTGCCATCAGTGGTGTGGCAGTTCAAGAGACCCAGTACTTC.

This chain links TRBV3-1 (or the pseudogene TRBV3-2) with TRBJ2-3; D is uncertain. The CDR3 extends over 15 amino acids. With 2 bases removed from V and 2 bases from J, the gap between germline ends came to 11 bases. Looked up from germline, CDR1 is LGHDT and CDR2 is YNNKEL (reference sequence). The CDR3 here is CASSQTVLPTDTQYF. The CDR3 nucleotides are TGTGCCAGCAGCCAAACAGTGTTGCCCACAGATACGCAGTATTTT.

The chain uses TRBV19 and TRBJ1-5; weak D call: TRBD1 (6 bases). The ends were cut back, 1 base at V and 2 bases at J, with 15 bases in the middle. Germline V gives CDR1 LNHDA, CDR2 SQIVND (reference sequence). CDR3 size: 17 residues. The CDR3 bases are TGTGCCAGTAGTATAGGGGGGCAGGGTCGAGGCAATCAGCCCCAGCATTTT. Translated: CASSIGGQGRGNQPQHF.

The chain uses TRBV7-8 and TRBJ2-7, with D possibly being TRBD2 (6 bases). The V gene's germline CDR1 is SGHVS and CDR2 FQNEAQ. V was clipped by 5 bases and J by 2 bases, with 13 bases between them. The CDR3 sequence is 14 residues long. The CDR3, as DNA: TGTGCCAGCAGCATGGGACTGGCACCCTACGAGCAGTACTTC. Translation gives CASSMGLAPYEQYF.

The chain employs TRBV5-1 and TRBJ1-1; tentatively, D is TRBD1 (6 bases). V shed 4 bases and J shed 4 bases, with 23 bases lying between them. Germline CDR1 SGHRS, CDR2 YFSETQ. The CDR3 is 17 amino acids. CDR3 residues: CASSPPGGGAFSTEAFF. CDR3 bases: TGCGCCAGCAGCCCCCCTGGGGGGGGCGCGTTCAGCACTGAAGCTTTCTTT.

V is TRBV21-1 and J is TRBJ2-7; the DNA was not compared with TRBD2, the D call given in the table. TRBV21-1 is assigned pseudogene status. CDR3 length: 16 residues. In DNA form, the CDR3 reads TGTGCCAGCAGGCCGGGGACTAGCCGACGCCACTACGAGCAGTACTTC. Protein product: CASRPGTSRRHYEQYF.

The chain combines TRBV5-1 with TRBJ1-2, with D unclear. Germline V CDR1 and CDR2: SGHRS, YFSETQ. V lost 0 bases and J lost 0, with 6 bases in between. This CDR3 is built from 14 residues. The CDR3 reads CASSLAGTNYGYTF. The CDR3 region has the DNA TGCGCCAGCAGCTTGGCAGGTACTAACTATGGCTACACCTTC.

This clone has a single count. CDR3 sequence: CASRFTAGPGFF. CDR3 DNA sequence: TGTGCCAGCAGGTTCACCGCAGGCCCCGGGTTCTTC. V and J are TRBV28 and TRBJ2-1; D call uncertain. Trimming left V 6 bases short and J 15 bases short, with 18 bases between. The germline gives CDR1 MDHEN, CDR2 SYDVKM. This CDR3 has 12 amino acids.

The V call is TRBV19, the J call TRBJ1-5; 7 bases fit TRBD1. Germline CDR1 reads LNHDA; CDR2 reads SQIVND (reference sequence). The CDR3 contains 14 residues. The junction had 3 bases not matched to a gene; V was cut back by 3 bases and J by 4 bases. CDR3 protein: CASSINRGNQPQHF. The CDR3 nucleotides are TGTGCCAGTAGTATTAACAGGGGAAATCAGCCCCAGCATTTT.

This chain uses TRBV10-3 with TRBJ2-3; 9 positions agree with TRBD2. The V gene's germline CDR1 is ENHRY and CDR2 SYGVKD. The CDR3 length is 20 residues. Trimming removed 4 bases from V and 1 base from J; junction bases left unmatched: 18. The CDR3, as DNA: TGTGCCATCAGTGCTCGGCGGGAGGGCATCCCCCGTCCGCGCACAGATACGCAGTATTTT. It encodes CAISARREGIPRPRTDTQYF.